This T cell receptor beta chain was retrieved from a study of Siglec-9 on CD8 T cells in melanoma. The study, taken as a whole, reports: In melanoma tumors, a Siglec-9-marked effector memory CD8+ subset reportedly appeared to accumulate.

The assay was immunoSEQ multiplex PCR, and TCRdb's table has in-frame clones only and misses some. The sample contains about 1,400 clones, 55% to 70% of which appear only once. Regarding this clone: Its target is not known.

The ends lost 0 bases at V and 4 bases at J; junction bases unmatched: 3. CDR3 length equals 15 residues. CDR1 is SGDLS, CDR2 YYNGEE, per germline. This clonotype originated in a human donor in good health. The material sequenced was Siglec-9+ CD8+ T cells sorted from blood. V gene TRBV9 combines with J gene TRBJ2-1, with 8 bases identical to TRBD2. The DNA for the CDR3 is TGTGCCAGCAGCGTAGCGGGAGGGCCTTACAATGAGCAGTTCTTC. Translated, it gives CASSVAGGPYNEQFF.